This entry lists 8 T cell receptor beta chains sequenced from one sample in a study of beta chain features in type 1 diabetes. What was sequenced were expressed TCRB transcripts, since all of the isolated RNA had been reverse transcribed. Profiled with immunoSEQ multiplex PCR; TCRdb holds only in-frame clones, not every one. This sample has roughly 300,000 clones, with 8% found just once. Sequenced material: central memory CD4+ T cells from blood. The receptors derive from a woman under 30 in good health.

Only a few counts were recorded for this clone. This sequence joins TRBV14 and TRBJ2-6, with D unclear. Germline CDR1 and CDR2: SGHDN and FVKESK. The CDR3 length is 15 residues. V was clipped by 1 base and J by 1 base, with 5 bases between them. CDR3 DNA sequence: TGTGCCAGCAGCCAAGCGGGTTCTGGGGCCAACGTCCTGACTTTC. This gives the protein CASSQAGSGANVLTF.

In its sample, this clone was seen a few times. Other DNA sequences within the sample encode an identical CDR3. This chain links TRBV28 with TRBJ1-2; no clear D. This CDR3 comprises 13 residues. V was cut by 3 bases and J by 4 bases, with 9 bases left in between. Germline CDR1 is MDHEN and CDR2 is SYDVKM. The CDR3 here is CASSFGGGYGYTF. CDR3 bases: TGTGCCAGCAGTTTTGGAGGAGGCTATGGCTACACCTTC.

In DNA form, the CDR3 reads TGTGCCAGCAGTACCGGACAGGGGATCTATGGCTACACCTTC. It encodes CASSTGQGIYGYTF. The genes are TRBV27 and TRBJ1-2; 9 bases agree with TRBD1. Germline CDR1 MNHEY, CDR2 SMNVEV (reference sequence). CDR3 length equals 14 residues. J lost 4 bases, V lost 5 bases, and 5 bases had no gene match.

The chain employs TRBV6-6 and TRBJ2-3; D ambiguous. The CDR3 consists of 11 residues. V was shortened by 5 bases and J by 3 bases, with 3 bases between the two germline ends. Germline CDR1 reads MNHNY; CDR2 reads SVGAGI (reference sequence). Here the CDR3 reads CASSQTDTQYF. The CDR3 DNA reads as TGTGCCAGCAGTCAGACAGATACGCAGTATTTT.

This clone was seen more than once but under ten times. This chain uses TRBV5-4 with TRBJ2-5; 7 bases line up with TRBD1. J was trimmed by 0 bases and V by 4 bases; bases with no gene match: 6. Germline V gene lookup returns CDR1 SGHNT and CDR2 YYREEE (reference sequence). The CDR3 spans 15 residues. The CDR3, as DNA: TGTGCCAGCAGCCTGGGACAGAAGTACCAAGAGACCCAGTACTTC. Translating it yields CASSLGQKYQETQYF.

The rearrangement joins TRBV4-3 to TRBJ1-4, with TRBD1 matching over 11 bases. J lost 7 bases, V lost 0 bases, and 7 bases had no gene match. The CDR3 runs 17 residues. Germline CDR1 and CDR2: LGHNA and YSLEER. The DNA for the CDR3 is TGCGCCAGCAGCCAAGATCGGCCTGGGACAGGGGGTGAAAAACTGTTTTTT. Protein sequence: CASSQDRPGTGGEKLFF.

This clone was found many times. The chain recombines TRBV7-2 with TRBJ2-6; D call uncertain. The CDR3 loop spans 15 amino acids. Germline V gives CDR1 SGHTA, CDR2 FQGNSA. The ends were cut back, 3 bases at V and 0 bases at J, with 6 bases in the middle. Written as DNA, the CDR3 is TGTGCCAGCAGCTTCTGGCTCTCTGGGGCCAACGTCCTGACTTTC. The encoded protein is CASSFWLSGANVLTF.

This clone was seen a few times. The rearrangement links TRBV11-2 to TRBJ1-1, with D uncertain. The CDR3 loop spans 13 amino acids. V was shortened by 1 base and J by 7 bases, with 10 bases between the two germline ends. The V gene's germline CDR1 is SGHAT and CDR2 FQNNGV. The CDR3 here is CASSLVTDFEAFF. As DNA, the CDR3 is TGTGCCAGCAGCTTAGTGACGGACTTTGAAGCTTTCTTT.